This entry lists 26 T cell receptor beta chains sequenced from one sample in a study of immune cell composition in non-small cell lung cancer. Libraries were prepared by immunoSEQ multiplex PCR; TCRdb keeps only in-frame clonotypes and omits some of them. The sample shows about 2,200 clones, roughly two thirds of them seen only once. The normal lung sample lay at least 3 cm, and maximally far, from the tumour. Sequenced sample: non-adjacent lung tissue. The receptors stem from a human donor with non-small cell lung cancer.

V and J are TRBV5-1 and TRBJ1-1; unclear D gene. CDR3 size: 13 residues. Trimming removed 5 bases from V and 0 bases from J, with 8 bases in between. Germline V lookup: CDR1 SGHRS, CDR2 YFSETQ. The CDR3 reads CASSLNMNTEAFF. CDR3 sequence (DNA): TGCGCCAGCAGTCTTAATATGAACACTGAAGCTTTCTTT.

A few counts support this clone. The V call is TRBV4-3, the J call TRBJ1-4; TRBD1 aligns across 10 bases. Germline CDR1 and CDR2: LGHNA and YSLEER. Trimming removed 2 bases from V and 5 bases from J; junction bases left unmatched: 8. The CDR3 has 17 amino acids. The CDR3 protein is CASSQNPRTGGNEKLFF. The CDR3 bases are TGCGCCAGCAGCCAAAATCCCCGGACAGGGGGGAATGAAAAACTGTTTTTT.

This clone has only a few counts. Here the CDR3 reads CASSPRQVGALEAFF. The DNA of the CDR3 is TGTGCCAGCAGCCCCCGACAGGTTGGAGCCCTTGAAGCTTTCTTT. V and J are TRBV7-8 and TRBJ1-1; the D gene is possibly TRBD1 (6 bases). The CDR3 is 15 residues long. The germline CDR1 and CDR2 sequences are SGHVS and FQNEAQ. V lost 5 bases and J lost 7, with 20 bases in between.

This clone was seen more than once but under ten times. This chain links TRBV5-1 with TRBJ1-6; 9 bases map to TRBD1. The germline gives CDR1 SGHRS, CDR2 YFSETQ. CDR3 length equals 16 residues. V lost 0 bases and J lost 10; bases outside the gene matches: 8. In DNA, the CDR3 is TGCGCCAGCAGCTTGGAAGGACAGGGGAACGGATCACCCCTCCACTTT. Its protein is CASSLEGQGNGSPLHF.

The J gene is TRBJ1-2, the V gene TRBV29-1, with no clear D. The CDR3 covers 11 residues. CDR1 is SQVTM, CDR2 ANQGSEA, per germline. The V end lost 6 bases, the J end lost 8 bases, and 13 bases lay between the germline ends. CDR3 sequence: CSVVAGRGYTF. Written as DNA, the CDR3 is TGCAGCGTGGTCGCGGGCCGGGGCTACACCTTC.

This rearrangement joins TRBV4-3 to TRBJ2-1; 11 bases agree with TRBD2. The CDR3 is 19 amino acids. CDR1 is LGHNA and CDR2 is YSLEER in the germline V gene. V was pared by 4 bases and J by 0 bases, with 11 bases of the junction left unmatched. The CDR3 sequence: CASSRKGLAGVSSYNEQFF. Written as DNA, the CDR3 is TGCGCCAGCAGCCGCAAAGGACTAGCGGGCGTTAGCTCCTACAATGAGCAGTTCTTC.

The chain employs TRBV7-6 and TRBJ2-1; TRBD1 might be the D (6 bases). Germline V gene lookup returns CDR1 SGHVS and CDR2 FNYEAQ. The CDR3 contains 17 residues. Trimming pared 2 bases from V and 0 bases from J, leaving 14 bases between. This chain's CDR3 is CASSLLPQGSSYNEQFF. The CDR3 DNA is TGTGCCAGCAGCTTACTACCACAGGGAAGCTCCTACAATGAGCAGTTCTTC.

The chain links TRBV5-1 to TRBJ2-7, with 7 nucleotides matching TRBD1. Trimming cost V 3 bases and J 2 bases; bases outside gene matches: 2. The CDR3 contains 13 residues. CDR1 and CDR2 (germline): SGHRS, YFSETQ. CDR3 in amino acids: CASSYGQAYEQYF. For the CDR3, the DNA is TGCGCCAGCAGCTACGGACAGGCCTACGAGCAGTACTTC.

The rearrangement links TRBV5-5 to TRBJ1-1, with TRBD1 identical over 9 bases. Trimming took 4 bases from V and 1 from J; bases not matched to a gene: 8. The CDR3 runs to 16 residues. CDR1 and CDR2 (germline): SGHKS, YYEKEE (reference sequence). CDR3 in amino acids: CASSQIPGQGNTEAFF. Here the CDR3 DNA reads TGTGCCAGCAGCCAGATTCCGGGACAGGGGAACACTGAAGCTTTCTTT.

The chain employs TRBV6-5 and TRBJ2-7; weak D call: TRBD1 (5 bases). Germline CDR1 and CDR2: MNHEY and SVGAGI. The CDR3 runs to 16 residues. V dropped 2 bases and J dropped 0 bases, with 14 bases sitting between them. CDR3 coding DNA: TGTGCCAGCAGTTACGGGGTGCAGGGCTACTCCTACGAGCAGTACTTC. This encodes CASSYGVQGYSYEQYF.

J is TRBJ2-5 and V is TRBV7-2; TRBD2 agrees at 12 bases. The CDR3 has 16 residues. Trimming at V came to 1 base and at J to 0 bases, leaving 0 bases not matched to a gene. CDR1 and CDR2 from the germline V gene are SGHTA and FQGNSA. CDR3 amino acids: CASSLGLAGDQETQYF. For the CDR3, the DNA is TGTGCCAGCAGCTTAGGACTAGCGGGGGACCAAGAGACCCAGTACTTC.

The rearrangement joins TRBV15 to TRBJ1-4, with 7 nucleotides matching TRBD1. V lost 0 bases, J lost 6 bases, and 10 bases stayed unmatched. Germline CDR1 is LNHNV and CDR2 is YYDKDF (reference sequence). The CDR3 spans 17 residues. CDR3 sequence: CATSREAPGTVDEKLFF. CDR3 in DNA: TGTGCCACCAGCAGAGAGGCCCCAGGGACAGTTGATGAAAAACTGTTTTTT.

This clone was seen just once. This chain's CDR3 is CAELERGLEAFF. In DNA, the CDR3 is TGTGCCGAGCTTGAGCGGGGATTAGAAGCTTTCTTT. The gene calls are TRBV6-1 and TRBJ1-1; D unclear. The CDR3 spans 12 residues. Per germline, CDR1 MNHNS and CDR2 SASEGT. The ends were cut back, 11 bases at V and 8 bases at J, with 18 bases in the middle.

The V call is TRBV6-5, the J call TRBJ2-3; possible D gene TRBD2, 7 bases. The CDR3 is 14 amino acids. Trimming cost V 6 bases and J 5 bases, with 15 bases left between them. Germline values: CDR1 MNHEY, CDR2 SVGAGI. This CDR3 is CASRRGGGRDTQYF. The CDR3 coding sequence is TGTGCCAGCAGGAGGGGCGGGGGCCGAGATACGCAGTATTTT.

The chain is built from TRBV4-3 and TRBJ1-2; 11 bases agree with TRBD1. The germline CDR1 and CDR2 sequences are LGHNA and YSLEER. CDR3 length: 16 amino acids. Trimming at V came to 2 bases and at J to 8 bases, leaving 10 bases not matched to a gene. The CDR3 bases are TGCGCCAGCAGCCAATCCGCGGACAGGGGGCTGTACGGCTACACCTTC. It encodes CASSQSADRGLYGYTF.

This clone was seen a handful of times. The chain's CDR3 is CASSGRTGSPEAFF. Written as DNA, the CDR3 is TGTGCCAGCAGTGGCAGGACAGGGAGCCCTGAAGCTTTCTTT. The chain joins TRBV6-5 to TRBJ1-1; 8 bases line up with TRBD1. Per the germline V gene, CDR1 is MNHEY and CDR2 is SVGAGI. CDR3 length: 14 residues. V shed 5 bases and J 6 bases; nucleotides not matched to a gene: 8.

The table lists this clone with a few counts. The sample holds other DNA sequences that translate to the same CDR3. V is TRBV20-1 and J is TRBJ2-5; tentatively, D is TRBD2 (5 bases). This CDR3 is built from 10 residues. Trimming removed 5 bases from V and 5 bases from J, with 6 bases in between. CDR1 is DFQATT, CDR2 SNEGSKA, per germline (reference sequence). CDR3: CSAGEETQYF. The CDR3 DNA sequence: TGCAGTGCTGGGGAGGAGACCCAGTACTTC.

The chain is built from TRBV6-1 and TRBJ2-5; 7 bases line up with TRBD2. This CDR3 has 16 amino acids. Trimming removed 6 bases from V and 2 bases from J; junction bases left unmatched: 12. Germline lookup yields CDR1 MNHNS and CDR2 SASEGT. CDR3 nucleotides: TGTGCCAGCAGAGAATTGACTAGCAGACCTCAAGAGACCCAGTACTTC. Encoded protein: CASRELTSRPQETQYF.

The gene calls are TRBV7-2 and TRBJ1-5; a possible D gene is TRBD1 (5 bases). The CDR3 covers 15 residues. The V end lost 2 bases, the J end lost 7 bases, and 15 bases lay between the germline ends. Germline lookup yields CDR1 SGHTA and CDR2 FQGNSA. The CDR3 DNA sequence: TGTGCCAGCAGCTTAAGGGGCAGGGTAGAACAGCCCCAGCATTTT. Protein: CASSLRGRVEQPQHF.

V gene TRBV18 combines with J gene TRBJ1-5; D gene ambiguous. This CDR3 has 15 residues. Trimming cost V 2 bases and J 3 bases, with 11 bases left between them. Germline V gene sequence: CDR1 KGHSH, CDR2 LQKENI. For the CDR3, the DNA is TGTGCCAGCTCACCAGAGCGGCATGCCAATCAGCCCCAGCATTTT. It yields the protein CASSPERHANQPQHF.

The chain has TRBV7-6 and TRBJ1-3; 12 bases are shared with TRBD1. The CDR3 is made up of 16 amino acids. V dropped 4 bases and J dropped 8; count of bases not matched to a gene: 9. The germline CDR1 and CDR2 sequences are SGHVS and FNYEAQ. The CDR3 region is CASSSLPGQGADTIYF. CDR3 coding DNA: TGTGCCAGCAGCTCTTTGCCGGGACAGGGGGCGGACACCATATATTTT.

V usage is TRBV4-3 and J usage is TRBJ1-1; the D is unclear. Germline V CDR1 and CDR2: LGHNA, YSLEER. V was pared by 0 bases and J by 3 bases, with 8 bases between. The CDR3 contains 14 residues. The CDR3 sequence: CASSQDITHTEAFF. CDR3 sequence (DNA): TGCGCCAGCAGCCAAGATATTACACACACTGAAGCTTTCTTT.

The J gene is TRBJ2-1, the V gene TRBV2, with D possibly matching TRBD2 (6 bases). This CDR3 comprises 16 residues. In germline, CDR1 is SNHLY, CDR2 FYNNEI. The V end was cut by 5 bases, the J end by 9 bases, with 23 bases between. CDR3 bases: TGTGCCAGCAGTCAAACTAGCACCGCCAGTCGCCCTGAGCAGTTCTTC. Translated, it gives CASSQTSTASRPEQFF.

The V call is TRBV5-1, the J call TRBJ1-2; D may be TRBD1 (6 bases). The germline gives CDR1 SGHRS, CDR2 YFSETQ. The germline V and J ends were trimmed by 1 base and 8 bases, with 12 bases remaining between them. This CDR3 has 13 residues. This CDR3 is CASSLFAGEGYTF. The CDR3 region has the DNA TGCGCCAGCAGCTTGTTTGCAGGGGAGGGCTACACCTTC.

CDR3 residues: CASSQIPVGQGLTNEKLFF. For the CDR3, the DNA is TGTGCCAGCTCCCAAATCCCAGTTGGACAGGGGTTAACTAATGAAAAACTGTTTTTT. The chain combines TRBV18 with TRBJ1-4; 9 positions agree with TRBD1. CDR3 length equals 19 residues. Looked up from germline, CDR1 is KGHSH and CDR2 is LQKENI. V lost 6 bases to trimming and J lost 1 base; unmatched junction nucleotides: 15.

The V gene is TRBV9, the J gene TRBJ2-3; tentatively, D is TRBD1 (6 bases). The CDR3 is made up of 14 amino acids. CDR1 SGDLS and CDR2 YYNGEE come from the germline V gene. Trimming shortened V by 5 bases and J by 8 bases, and 18 bases separated the two germline ends. The CDR3 nucleotides read TGTGCCAGCAGTGGGGGCAGGGTCGGCGCTACGCAGTATTTT. It specifies CASSGGRVGATQYF.